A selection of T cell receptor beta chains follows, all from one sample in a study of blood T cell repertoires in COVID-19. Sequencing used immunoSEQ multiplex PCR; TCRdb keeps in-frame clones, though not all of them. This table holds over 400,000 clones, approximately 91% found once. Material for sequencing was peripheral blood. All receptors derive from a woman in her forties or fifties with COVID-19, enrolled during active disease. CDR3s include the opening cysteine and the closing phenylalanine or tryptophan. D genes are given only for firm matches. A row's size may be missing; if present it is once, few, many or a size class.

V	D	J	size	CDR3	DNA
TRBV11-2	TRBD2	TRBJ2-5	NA	CASSPRTSGGGETQYF	TGTGCCAGCAGCCCCCGGACTAGCGGGGGAGGAGAGACCCAGTACTTC
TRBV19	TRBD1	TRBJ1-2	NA	CASSTGQHLGYTF	TGTGCCAGTAGTACGGGACAGCACTTGGGCTACACCTTC
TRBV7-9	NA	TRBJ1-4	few	CASTLPGNEKLFF	TGTGCCAGCACCCTACCCGGGAATGAAAAACTGTTTTTT
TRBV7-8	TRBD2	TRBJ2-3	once	CASSPPARTSDTDTQYF	TGTGCCAGCAGCCCGCCCGCTCGGACTAGCGATACAGATACGCAGTATTTT
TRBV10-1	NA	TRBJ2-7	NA	CASSVGDEQYF	TGCGCCAGCAGTGTAGGAGACGAGCAGTACTTC
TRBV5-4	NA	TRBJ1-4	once	CASSLGGVDEKLFF	TGTGCCAGCAGCTTGGGAGGCGTGGATGAAAAACTGTTTTTT
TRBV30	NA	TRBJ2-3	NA	CAWSGLPRTQYF	TGTGCCTGGAGTGGACTTCCCCGTACGCAGTATTTT
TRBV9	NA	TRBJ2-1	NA	CASSPRVGYNEQFF	TGTGCCAGCAGCCCCAGGGTAGGGTACAATGAGCAGTTCTTC
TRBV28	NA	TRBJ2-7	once	CATGGRAYEQYF	TGTGCCACCGGCGGAAGAGCATACGAGCAGTACTTC
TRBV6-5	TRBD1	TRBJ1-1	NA	CASWTGERRAFF	TGTGCCAGCTGGACAGGCGAGAGAAGAGCTTTCTTT
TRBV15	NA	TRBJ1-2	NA	CATSRDFGETGYTF	TGTGCCACCAGCAGAGATTTCGGGGAGACAGGCTACACCTTC
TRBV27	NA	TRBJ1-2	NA	CASSFSGTPVRGYTF	TGTGCCAGCAGTTTCTCCGGGACACCAGTCCGGGGCTACACCTTC
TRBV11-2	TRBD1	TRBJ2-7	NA	CASSLARGQGWHEQYF	TGTGCCAGCAGCTTAGCCCGGGGACAGGGGTGGCACGAGCAGTACTTC
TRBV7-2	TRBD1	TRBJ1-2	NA	CASSSLTGAYGYTF	TGTGCCAGCAGCTCCTTAACAGGGGCCTATGGCTACACCTTC
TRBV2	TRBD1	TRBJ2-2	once	CASPGQGNTGELFF	TGTGCCAGCCCGGGACAGGGGAACACCGGGGAGCTGTTTTTT
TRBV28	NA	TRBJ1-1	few	CASRANLNTEAFF	TGTGCCAGCAGAGCCAACTTGAACACTGAAGCTTTCTTT
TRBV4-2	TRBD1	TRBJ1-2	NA	CASSQATGGNYGYTF	TGTGCCAGCAGCCAAGCTACAGGGGGCAACTATGGCTACACCTTC
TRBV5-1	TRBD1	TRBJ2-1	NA	CASSLETGGYNEQFF	TGCGCCAGCAGCTTGGAGACAGGGGGCTACAATGAGCAGTTCTTC
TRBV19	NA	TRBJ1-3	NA	CASSYLAGSGNTIYF	TGTGCCAGTAGTTACCTAGCGGGCTCTGGAAACACCATATATTTT
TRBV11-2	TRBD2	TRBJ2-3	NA	CATLSLAATDTQYF	TGTGCCACCCTCTCCCTAGCGGCGACAGATACGCAGTATTTT
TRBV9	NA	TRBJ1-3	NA	CASSVDIGKVENTIYF	TGTGCCAGCAGCGTGGACATAGGGAAGGTAGAAAACACCATATATTTT
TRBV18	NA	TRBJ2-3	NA	CASSPPSNTDTQYF	TGTGCCAGCTCACCACCATCCAACACAGATACGCAGTATTTT